This TCR beta chain is from a study of blood T cell repertoires in COVID-19. Generated by immunoSEQ multiplex PCR, the TCRdb table keeps only in-frame clones and is missing some. The sample contains 40,000 to 50,000 clones, around 90% of which appear only once. This TCR was sampled from a man aged 50 or older with active COVID-19. Specimen: peripheral blood.

In nucleotides, the CDR3 is TGTGCCAGCAGCTTAGGAGTCAATGAGCAGTTCTTC. It codes for CASSLGVNEQFF. This chain joins TRBV7-9 and TRBJ2-1, with D uncertain. The CDR3 spans 12 residues. CDR1 and CDR2 (germline): SEHNR, FQNEAQ (reference sequence). Trimming removed 1 base from V and 6 bases from J, with 4 bases in between.